This T cell receptor (beta chain) was sequenced for a study of T cell changes during pregnancy in multiple sclerosis (dated by TCRdb to the late 2010s). Notes on the research overall: Changes in the T cell repertoire over the course of pregnancy were examined in this study in women with multiple sclerosis.

The library was built by means of the immunoSEQ multiplex PCR assay. TCRdb carries this immuneACCESS record with in-frame sequences only. Its versions omit some clonotypes, under half of them owing to an unresolved V gene in the studies checked, with the rest unexplained. The sample includes some 90,000 clones, with 92% observed a single time. Of the sample, approximately 1.5% falls within the top ten clones. A word on this clone: The antigen it binds to is not known. One base away there is no much larger clone; base qualities are not given.

Compared with germline, V lacks 3 bases and J lacks 1 base; bases without a gene match: 6. The CDR3 starts with the cysteine, ends with the phenylalanine, and has 15 residues. This entry keeps only the CDR3 DNA: 45 bases, framed from base 1. Reading the germline V gene (reference sequence) gives CDR1 GTSNPN and CDR2 SVGIG. This receptor was taken from a female donor with multiple sclerosis, enrolled in a pregnancy study. Recombination joined TRBV30 with TRBJ1-1, with 9 junctional bases fitting TRBD1. The sequenced sample was peripheral blood, obtained in the first trimester of pregnancy. The CDR3 is CAWSARGQGNTEAFF. In nucleotide form, the sequence is TGTGCCTGGAGCGCGAGGGGACAGGGGAACACTGAAGCTTTCTTT.